This TCR beta chain is drawn from a study of Tregs in tolerant kidney transplant recipients (dated by TCRdb to between 2018 and 2021). Context from the whole study: TCRbeta sequencing was used in the study to identify donor-specific regulatory T cells before combined kidney and bone marrow transplantation, and the identified cells were then tracked after transplant. Findings and caveats that apply to the study as a whole: The most biologically relevant and donor-specific TCRbeta repertoire appeared to be identified by expanding Tregs with activated donor B cells. Because only a small number of patients were included, the study had limitations, and the results will need to be validated in larger populations as well as under other immunosuppression protocols. In tolerant patients, donor-specific Tregs expanded more than Tregs overall, which suggests antigen-driven rather than nonspecific expansion. Because the PCR primers were changed over time for some patients, nucleotide-level comparison could not be performed across the samples from those patients. Although technical replication error seemed to be minimal, the question of biological reproducibility was not addressed directly.

Related donors were used in the transplants with nonmyeloablative bone marrow transplantation, and mixed chimerism was transient in the human trials. Thawed PBMCs were FACS-sorted into unstimulated Tregs (CD4+CD25+CD127-), CD4+ non-Tregs (CD4+CD25-), CD4 cells and CD8 cells. Patients were a few combined kidney and bone marrow transplant recipients from the ITN036ST trial, and only these trial subjects had samples available. Healthy control blood was processed to PBMCs by Ficoll density gradient and cryopreserved, and patient PBMCs were collected before and after transplant. Genomic DNA was extracted from sorted cells with the QIAGEN DNeasy Blood and Tissue Kit for TCRbeta CDR3 sequencing. High-throughput TCRbeta CDR3 sequencing was carried out commercially through immunoSEQ, with PCR amplification with bias correction and internal controls included. In the original analysis: Unique productive TCRbeta sequences were defined by CDR3 nucleotide sequence where primers matched, otherwise by CDR3 amino acid sequence with Vbeta and Jbeta genes. As a correction for sorting error, sequences shared between sorted populations at a frequency ratio of 2:1 or less were discarded, and the remaining shared sequences were assigned to the higher population. Sequences were defined as donor-reactive when expanded at least 5-fold in CFSE-low cells versus unstimulated cells and present at a frequency of at least 0.01% in CFSE-low cells. Repertoire divergence was quantified by Jensen-Shannon divergence using the top 100 TCRbeta sequences ranked by frequency. For samples with multiple sequencing runs, sorting error was corrected in each run separately before the runs were combined. TCRdb retrieved this table from immuneACCESS and kept in-frame rearrangements only. Not all clones are present; in checked studies, unresolved V genes account for under half, and no reason is known for the remainder. V and J calls plus clone size are reproduced from that table; the DNA served to infer D and trimming. This sample comprises 40,000 to 50,000 clones, about 92% of them detected only once. Around 15% of the sample is held by the ten biggest clonotypes.

Points on this clone: The specificity of this receptor is unknown. It has no much larger one-base neighbor in the sample; base qualities were not kept.

CDR1 SEHNR and CDR2 FQNEAQ were looked up in the germline V gene (reference sequence). The trim is 3 bases for V and 7 bases for J, with a gap of 16 bases between the germline ends. From cysteine to phenylalanine, the CDR3 is 15 amino acids long. Kept here is only the CDR3 DNA, which spans 45 bases and is read in frame from base 1. This receptor was obtained from a human patient who received a combined kidney and bone marrow transplant. Once a transplant has taken place, some T cells may be donor derived. The sample consisted of CD8+ T cells from blood (PBMCs), taken 12 months after the transplant. Recombination connected TRBV7-9 to TRBJ2-1; D gene: possibly TRBD2, on 7 matching bases. Here the CDR3 is given as CASSFSGGAANEQFF. The DNA sequence is as follows: TGTGCCAGCAGCTTTTCGGGGGGCGCGGCAAATGAGCAGTTCTTC.